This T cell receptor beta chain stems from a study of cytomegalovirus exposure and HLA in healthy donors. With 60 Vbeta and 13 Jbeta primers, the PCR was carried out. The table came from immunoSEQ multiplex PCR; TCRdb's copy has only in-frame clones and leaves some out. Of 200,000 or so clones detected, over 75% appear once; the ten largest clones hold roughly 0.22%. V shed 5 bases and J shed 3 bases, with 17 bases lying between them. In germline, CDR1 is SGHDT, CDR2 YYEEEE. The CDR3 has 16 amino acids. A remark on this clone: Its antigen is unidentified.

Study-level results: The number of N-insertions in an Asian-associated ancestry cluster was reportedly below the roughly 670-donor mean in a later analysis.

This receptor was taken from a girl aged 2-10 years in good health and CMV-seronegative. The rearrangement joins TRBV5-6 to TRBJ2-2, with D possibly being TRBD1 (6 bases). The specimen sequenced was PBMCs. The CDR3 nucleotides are TGTGCCAGCAGTTTTTATACGAGACAGGACACCGGGGAGCTGTTTTTT. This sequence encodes CASSFYTRQDTGELFF.